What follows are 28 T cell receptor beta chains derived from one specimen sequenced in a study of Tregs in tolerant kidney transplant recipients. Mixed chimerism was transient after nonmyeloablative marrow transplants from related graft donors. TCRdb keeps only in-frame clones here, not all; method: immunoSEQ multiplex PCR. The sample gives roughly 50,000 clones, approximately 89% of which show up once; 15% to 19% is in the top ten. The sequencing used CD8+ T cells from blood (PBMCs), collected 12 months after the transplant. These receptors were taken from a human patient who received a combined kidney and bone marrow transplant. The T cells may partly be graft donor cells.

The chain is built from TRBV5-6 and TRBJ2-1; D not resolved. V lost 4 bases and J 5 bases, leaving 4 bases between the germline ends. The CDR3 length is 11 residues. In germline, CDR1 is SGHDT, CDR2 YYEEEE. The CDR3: CASSGHNEQFF. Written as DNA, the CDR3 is TGTGCCAGCAGCGGCCACAATGAGCAGTTCTTC.

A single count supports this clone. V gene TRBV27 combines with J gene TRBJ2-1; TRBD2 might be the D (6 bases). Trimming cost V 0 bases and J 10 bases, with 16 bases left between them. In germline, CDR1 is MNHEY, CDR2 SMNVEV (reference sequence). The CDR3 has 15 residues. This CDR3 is CASSLSGLATWEQFF. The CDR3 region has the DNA TGTGCCAGCAGTTTATCGGGACTCGCCACATGGGAGCAGTTCTTC.

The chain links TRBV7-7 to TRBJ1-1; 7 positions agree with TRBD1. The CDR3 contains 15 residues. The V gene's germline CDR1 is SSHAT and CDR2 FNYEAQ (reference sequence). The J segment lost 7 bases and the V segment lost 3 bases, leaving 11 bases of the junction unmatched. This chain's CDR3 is CASSLIRQGAHEAFF. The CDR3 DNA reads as TGTGCCAGCAGCTTGATTCGACAGGGCGCCCATGAAGCTTTCTTT.

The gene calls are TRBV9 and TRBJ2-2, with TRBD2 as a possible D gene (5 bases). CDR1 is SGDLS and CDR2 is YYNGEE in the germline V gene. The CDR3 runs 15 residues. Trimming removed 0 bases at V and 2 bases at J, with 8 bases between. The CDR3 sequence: CASSVAGSNTGELFF. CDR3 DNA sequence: TGTGCCAGCAGCGTAGCGGGATCTAACACCGGGGAGCTGTTTTTT.

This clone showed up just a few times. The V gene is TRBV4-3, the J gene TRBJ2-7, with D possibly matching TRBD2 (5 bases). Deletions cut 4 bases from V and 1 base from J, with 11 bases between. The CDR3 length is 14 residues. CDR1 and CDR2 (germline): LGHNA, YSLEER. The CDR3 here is CASSPRTGSYEQYF. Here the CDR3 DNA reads TGCGCCAGCAGCCCGAGGACGGGATCCTACGAGCAGTACTTC.

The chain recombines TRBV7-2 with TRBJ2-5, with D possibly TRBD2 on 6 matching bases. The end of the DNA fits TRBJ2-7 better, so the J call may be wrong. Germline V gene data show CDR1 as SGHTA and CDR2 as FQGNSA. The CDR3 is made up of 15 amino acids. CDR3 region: CASSLATGLKYEQYF. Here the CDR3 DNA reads TGTGCCAGCAGCTTAGCGACGGGACTTAAATACGAGCAGTACTTC.

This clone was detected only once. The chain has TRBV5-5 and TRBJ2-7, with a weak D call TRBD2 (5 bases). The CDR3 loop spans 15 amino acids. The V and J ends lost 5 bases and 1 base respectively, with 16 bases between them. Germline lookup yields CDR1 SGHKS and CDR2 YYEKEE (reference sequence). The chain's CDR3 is CASRTSLARSYEQYF. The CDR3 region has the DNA TGTGCCAGCAGGACCTCCCTAGCCCGATCCTACGAGCAGTACTTC.

The CDR3 protein is CASSEYGEQFF. CDR3 DNA: TGTGCCAGCAGTGAATACGGTGAGCAGTTCTTC. The chain couples TRBV25-1 to TRBJ2-1, with D unresolved. V was trimmed by 0 bases and J by 9 bases, leaving 3 bases between them. CDR1 and CDR2 from the germline V gene are MGHDK and SYGVNS. This CDR3 has 11 residues.

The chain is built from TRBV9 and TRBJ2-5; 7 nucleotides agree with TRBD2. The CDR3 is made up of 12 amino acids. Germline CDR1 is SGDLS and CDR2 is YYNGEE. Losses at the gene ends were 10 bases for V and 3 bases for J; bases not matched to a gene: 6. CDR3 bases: TGTGCCTCCCGGGGGGACGAAGAGACCCAGTACTTC. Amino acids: CASRGDEETQYF.

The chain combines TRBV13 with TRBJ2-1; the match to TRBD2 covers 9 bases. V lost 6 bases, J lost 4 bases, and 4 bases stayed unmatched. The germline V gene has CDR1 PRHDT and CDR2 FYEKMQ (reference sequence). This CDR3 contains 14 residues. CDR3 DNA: TGTGCCAGCAGTATAGCGGGGGAGTACAATGAGCAGTTCTTC. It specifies CASSIAGEYNEQFF.

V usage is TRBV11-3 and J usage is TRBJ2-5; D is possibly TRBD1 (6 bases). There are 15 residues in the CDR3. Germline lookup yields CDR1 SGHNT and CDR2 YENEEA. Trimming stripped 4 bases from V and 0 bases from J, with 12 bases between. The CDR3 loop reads CASSSPRDNQETQYF. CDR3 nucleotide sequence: TGTGCCAGCAGCTCACCCCGGGACAACCAAGAGACCCAGTACTTC.

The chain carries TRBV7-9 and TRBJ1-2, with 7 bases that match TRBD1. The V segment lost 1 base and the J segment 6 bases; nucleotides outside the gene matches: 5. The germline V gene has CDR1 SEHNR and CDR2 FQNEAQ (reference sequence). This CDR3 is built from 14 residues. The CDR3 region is CASSLGTGGDGYTF. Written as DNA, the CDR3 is TGTGCCAGCAGCTTAGGGACAGGAGGGGATGGCTACACCTTC.

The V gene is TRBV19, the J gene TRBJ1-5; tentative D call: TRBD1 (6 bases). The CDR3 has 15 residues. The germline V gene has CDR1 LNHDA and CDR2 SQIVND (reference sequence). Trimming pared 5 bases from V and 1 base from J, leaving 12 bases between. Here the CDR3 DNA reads TGTGCCAGTAGTGCAGGGACACGCAGCAATCAGCCCCAGCATTTT. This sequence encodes CASSAGTRSNQPQHF.

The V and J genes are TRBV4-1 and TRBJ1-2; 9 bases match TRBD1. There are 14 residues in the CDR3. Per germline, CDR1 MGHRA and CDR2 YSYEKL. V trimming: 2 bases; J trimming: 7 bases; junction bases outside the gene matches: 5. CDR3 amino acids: CASSQPRDRAGYTF. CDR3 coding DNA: TGCGCCAGCAGCCAACCTCGGGACAGGGCTGGCTACACCTTC.

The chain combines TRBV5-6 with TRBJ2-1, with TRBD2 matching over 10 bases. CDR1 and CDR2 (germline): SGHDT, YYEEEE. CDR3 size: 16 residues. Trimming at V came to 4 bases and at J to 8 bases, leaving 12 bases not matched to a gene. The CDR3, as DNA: TGTGCCAGCAGCGACAAACCTAGCGGGAGTTTACATGAGCAGTTCTTC. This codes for CASSDKPSGSLHEQFF.

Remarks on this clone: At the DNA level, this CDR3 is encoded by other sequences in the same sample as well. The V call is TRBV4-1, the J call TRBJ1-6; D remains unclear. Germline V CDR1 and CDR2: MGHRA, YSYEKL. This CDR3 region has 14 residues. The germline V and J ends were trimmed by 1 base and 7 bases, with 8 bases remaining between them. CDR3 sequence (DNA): TGCGCCAGCAGCCAAGGACAAGGAAATTCACCCCTCCACTTT. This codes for CASSQGQGNSPLHF.

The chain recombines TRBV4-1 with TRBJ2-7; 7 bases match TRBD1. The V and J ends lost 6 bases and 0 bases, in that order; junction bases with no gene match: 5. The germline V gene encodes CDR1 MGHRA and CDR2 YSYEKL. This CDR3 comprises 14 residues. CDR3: CASSLGQSSYEQYF. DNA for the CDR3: TGCGCCAGCAGTCTGGGACAGAGCTCCTACGAGCAGTACTTC.

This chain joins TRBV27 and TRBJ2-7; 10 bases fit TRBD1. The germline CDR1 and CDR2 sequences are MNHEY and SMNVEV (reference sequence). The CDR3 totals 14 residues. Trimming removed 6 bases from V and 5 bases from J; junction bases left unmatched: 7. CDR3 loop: CASRPTGGYDEQYF. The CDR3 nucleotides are TGTGCCAGCAGGCCGACAGGGGGCTATGACGAGCAGTACTTC.

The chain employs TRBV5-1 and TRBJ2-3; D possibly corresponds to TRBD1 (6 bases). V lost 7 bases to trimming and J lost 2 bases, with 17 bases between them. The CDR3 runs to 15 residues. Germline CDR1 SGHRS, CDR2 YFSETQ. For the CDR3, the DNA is TGCGCCAGCGCGGATCAGGGGCAAATCACAGATACGCAGTATTTT. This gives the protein CASADQGQITDTQYF. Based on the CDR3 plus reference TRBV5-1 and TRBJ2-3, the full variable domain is KAGVTQTPRYLIKTRGQQVTLSCSPISGHRSVSWYQQTPGQGLQFLFEYFSETQRNKGNFPGRFSGRQFSNSRSEMNVSTLELGDSALYLCASADQGQITDTQYFGPGTRLTVL.

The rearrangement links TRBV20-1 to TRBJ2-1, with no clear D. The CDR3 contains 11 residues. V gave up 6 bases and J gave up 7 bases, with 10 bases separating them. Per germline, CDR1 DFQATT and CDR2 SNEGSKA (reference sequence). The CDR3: CSAITMNEQFF. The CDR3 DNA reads TGCAGTGCAATAACAATGAATGAGCAGTTCTTC.

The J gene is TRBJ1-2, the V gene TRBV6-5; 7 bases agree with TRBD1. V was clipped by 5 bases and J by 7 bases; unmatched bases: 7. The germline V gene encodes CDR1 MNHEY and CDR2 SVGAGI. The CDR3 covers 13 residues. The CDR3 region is CASSIDRAVGYTF. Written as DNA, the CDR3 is TGTGCCAGCAGTATAGACAGGGCGGTTGGCTACACCTTC.

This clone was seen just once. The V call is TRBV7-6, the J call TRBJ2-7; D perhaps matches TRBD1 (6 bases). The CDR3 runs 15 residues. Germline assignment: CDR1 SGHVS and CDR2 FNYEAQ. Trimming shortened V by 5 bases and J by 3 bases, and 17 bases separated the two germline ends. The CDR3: CASSPTLQGNYEQYF. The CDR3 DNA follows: TGTGCCAGCAGCCCCACCCTACAGGGAAACTACGAGCAGTACTTC. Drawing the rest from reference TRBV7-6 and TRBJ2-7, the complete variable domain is GAGVSQSPRYKVTKRGQDVALRCDPISGHVSLYWYRQALGQGPEFLTYFNYEAQQDKSGLPNDRFSAERPEGSISTLTIQRTEQRDSAMYRCASSPTLQGNYEQYFGPGTRLTVT.

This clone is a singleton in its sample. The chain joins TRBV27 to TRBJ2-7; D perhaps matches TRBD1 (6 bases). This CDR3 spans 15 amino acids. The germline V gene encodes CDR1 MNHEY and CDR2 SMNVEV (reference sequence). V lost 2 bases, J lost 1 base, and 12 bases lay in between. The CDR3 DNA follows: TGTGCCAGCAGTTTAGCTGGGGGCCAATCCTACGAGCAGTACTTC. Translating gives CASSLAGGQSYEQYF.

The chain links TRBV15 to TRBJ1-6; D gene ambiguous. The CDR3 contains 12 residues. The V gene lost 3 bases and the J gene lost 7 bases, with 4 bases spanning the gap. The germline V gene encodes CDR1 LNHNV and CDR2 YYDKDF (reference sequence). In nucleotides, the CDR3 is TGTGCCACCAGCAGCGCGAATTCACCCCTCCACTTT. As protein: CATSSANSPLHF.

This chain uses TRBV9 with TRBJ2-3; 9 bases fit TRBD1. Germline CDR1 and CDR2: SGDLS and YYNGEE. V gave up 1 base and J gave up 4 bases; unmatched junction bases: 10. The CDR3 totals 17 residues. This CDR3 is CASSVTPQGAFSDTQYF. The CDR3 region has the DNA TGTGCCAGCAGCGTAACCCCACAGGGGGCTTTCTCAGATACGCAGTATTTT.

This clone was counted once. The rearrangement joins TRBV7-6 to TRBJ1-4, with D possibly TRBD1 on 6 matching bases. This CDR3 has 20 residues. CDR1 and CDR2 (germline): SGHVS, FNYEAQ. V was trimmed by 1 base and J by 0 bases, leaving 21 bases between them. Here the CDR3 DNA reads TGTGCCAGCAGCTTAGACCTTACAGGGTCGGAGCCTGCAACTAATGAAAAACTGTTTTTT. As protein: CASSLDLTGSEPATNEKLFF.

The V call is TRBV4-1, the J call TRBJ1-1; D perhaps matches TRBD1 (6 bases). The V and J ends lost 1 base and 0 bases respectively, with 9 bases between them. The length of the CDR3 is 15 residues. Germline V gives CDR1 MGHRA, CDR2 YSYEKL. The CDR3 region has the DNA TGCGCCAGCAGCCAAGTCGGGACACTGAACACTGAAGCTTTCTTT. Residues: CASSQVGTLNTEAFF.

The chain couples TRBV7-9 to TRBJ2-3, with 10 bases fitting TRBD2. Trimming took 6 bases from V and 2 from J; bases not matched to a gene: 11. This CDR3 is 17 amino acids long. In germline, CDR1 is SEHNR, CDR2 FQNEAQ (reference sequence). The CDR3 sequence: CASSHPTTSGNTDTQYF. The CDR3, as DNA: TGTGCCAGCAGTCACCCAACAACTAGCGGGAACACAGATACGCAGTATTTT.